This record covers a single T cell receptor beta chain. Its antigen is not known. TCRdb re-analysed the 5' RACE reads in MiXCR, keeping a single row per CDR3 protein. The sample has about 160,000 distinct CDR3 sequences, approximately 9% seen once. The germline V gene encodes CDR1 SGHAT and CDR2 FQDESV (reference sequence). The CDR3 covers 13 residues. Trimming cost V 1 base and J 10 bases, with 11 bases left between them. The data were obtained in a study of CD8 T cells in ankylosing spondylitis. Study results and caveats: A TCR beta motif made of about 8 highly homologous variants seemed typical of ankylosing spondylitis blood. There was reportedly significant enrichment of clones that were disease-linked in matched ankylosing spondylitis synovial fluid.

The sample taken for sequencing was blood, either unsorted or a sorted T cell fraction (not recorded which). The receptor comes from a female donor with ankylosing spondylitis or in good health (not recorded which). The chain combines TRBV11-1 with TRBJ2-1; D is tentatively TRBD1 or TRBD2 (5 bases each). CDR3 sequence reads: CASSLDGGAEQFF. The CDR3, as DNA: TGTGCCAGCAGCTTAGATGGGGGAGCGGAGCAGTTCTTC.